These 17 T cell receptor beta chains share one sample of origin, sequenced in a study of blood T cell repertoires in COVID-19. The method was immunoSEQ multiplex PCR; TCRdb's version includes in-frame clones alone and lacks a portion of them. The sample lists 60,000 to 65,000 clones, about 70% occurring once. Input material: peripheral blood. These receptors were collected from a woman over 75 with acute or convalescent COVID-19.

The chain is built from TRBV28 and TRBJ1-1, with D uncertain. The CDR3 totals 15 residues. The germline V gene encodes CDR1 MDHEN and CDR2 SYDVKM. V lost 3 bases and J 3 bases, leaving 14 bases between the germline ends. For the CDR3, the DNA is TGTGCCAGCAGTTTTCTCCGGGGAGTACACACTGAAGCTTTCTTT. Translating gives CASSFLRGVHTEAFF.

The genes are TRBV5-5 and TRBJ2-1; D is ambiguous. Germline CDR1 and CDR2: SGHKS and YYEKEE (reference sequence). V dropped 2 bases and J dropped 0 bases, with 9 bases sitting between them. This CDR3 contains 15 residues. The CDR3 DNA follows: TGTGCCAGCAGCTTCGGCGGCAGCTCCTACAATGAGCAGTTCTTC. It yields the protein CASSFGGSSYNEQFF.

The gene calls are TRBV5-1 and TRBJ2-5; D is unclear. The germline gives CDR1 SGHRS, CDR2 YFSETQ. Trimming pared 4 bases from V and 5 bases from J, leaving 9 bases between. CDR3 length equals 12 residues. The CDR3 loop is CASSAGQETQYF. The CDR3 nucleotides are TGCGCCAGCAGCGCTGGCCAGGAGACCCAGTACTTC.

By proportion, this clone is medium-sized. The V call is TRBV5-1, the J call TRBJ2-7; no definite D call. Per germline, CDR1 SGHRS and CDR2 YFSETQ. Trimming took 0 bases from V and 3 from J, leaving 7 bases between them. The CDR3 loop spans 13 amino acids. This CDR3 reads CASSLVSGYEQYF. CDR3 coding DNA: TGCGCCAGCAGCTTGGTGTCAGGCTACGAGCAGTACTTC.

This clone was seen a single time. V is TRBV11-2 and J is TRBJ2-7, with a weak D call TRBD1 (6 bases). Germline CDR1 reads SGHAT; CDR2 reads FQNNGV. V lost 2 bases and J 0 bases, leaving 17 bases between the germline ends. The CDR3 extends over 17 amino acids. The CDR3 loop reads CASSLLPGQSSSYEQYF. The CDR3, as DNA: TGTGCCAGCAGCTTACTTCCGGGACAATCAAGCTCCTACGAGCAGTACTTC.

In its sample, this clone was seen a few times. The CDR3 DNA is TGTGCCAGCAGCCCCACCGGGACAGAGTGGTACGAGCAGTACTTC. It translates to CASSPTGTEWYEQYF. The chain uses TRBV7-2 and TRBJ2-7; 7 bases are a match to TRBD1. V was pared by 5 bases and J by 4 bases, with 11 bases of the junction left unmatched. Germline V CDR1 and CDR2: SGHTA, FQGNSA. The length of the CDR3 is 15 residues.

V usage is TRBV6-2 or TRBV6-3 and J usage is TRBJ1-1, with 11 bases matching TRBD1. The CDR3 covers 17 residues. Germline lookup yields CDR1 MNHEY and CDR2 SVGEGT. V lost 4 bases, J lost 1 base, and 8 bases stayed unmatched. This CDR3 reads CASSSRDRGMWNTEAFF. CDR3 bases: TGTGCCAGCAGTTCCCGGGACAGGGGGATGTGGAACACTGAAGCTTTCTTT.

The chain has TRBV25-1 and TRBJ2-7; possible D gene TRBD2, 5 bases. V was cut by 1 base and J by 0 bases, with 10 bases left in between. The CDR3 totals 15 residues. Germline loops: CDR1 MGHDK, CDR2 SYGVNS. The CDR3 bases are TGTGCCAGCAGTGAATTCGGGGAAAGCTCCTACGAGCAGTACTTC. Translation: CASSEFGESSYEQYF.

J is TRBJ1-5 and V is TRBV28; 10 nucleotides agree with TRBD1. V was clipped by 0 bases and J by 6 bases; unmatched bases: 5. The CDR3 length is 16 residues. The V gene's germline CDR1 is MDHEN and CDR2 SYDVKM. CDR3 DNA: TGTGCCAGCAGTTTATGGGACAGGGGGATTGGTCAGCCCCAGCATTTT. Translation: CASSLWDRGIGQPQHF. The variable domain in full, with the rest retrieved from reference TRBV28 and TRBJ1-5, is DVKVTQSSRYLVKRTGEKVFLECVQDMDHENMFWYRQDPGLGLRLIYFSYDVKMKEKGDIPEGYSVSREKKERFSLILESASTNQTSMYLCASSLWDRGIGQPQHFGDGTRLSIL.

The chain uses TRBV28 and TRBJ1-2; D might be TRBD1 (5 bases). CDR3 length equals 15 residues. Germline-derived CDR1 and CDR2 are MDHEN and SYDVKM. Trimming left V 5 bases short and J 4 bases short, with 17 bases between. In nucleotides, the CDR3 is TGTGCCAGCAGTAACCCTCCTGGGGGGGTCTATGGCTACACCTTC. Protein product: CASSNPPGGVYGYTF.

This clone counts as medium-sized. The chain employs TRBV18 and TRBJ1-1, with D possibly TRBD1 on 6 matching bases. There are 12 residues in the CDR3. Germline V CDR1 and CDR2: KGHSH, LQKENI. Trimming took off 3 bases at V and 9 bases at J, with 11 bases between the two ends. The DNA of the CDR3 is TGTGCCAGCTCACCGGGGGCAGGGAAAGCTTTCTTT. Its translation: CASSPGAGKAFF.

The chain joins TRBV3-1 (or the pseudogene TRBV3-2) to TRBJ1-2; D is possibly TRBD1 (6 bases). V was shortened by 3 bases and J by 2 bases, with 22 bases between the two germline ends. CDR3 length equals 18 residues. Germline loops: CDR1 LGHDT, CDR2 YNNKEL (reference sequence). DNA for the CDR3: TGTGCCAGCAGCCACCAAGCCCGGAGGTCAGGGGCGAACTATGGCTACACCTTC. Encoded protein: CASSHQARRSGANYGYTF.

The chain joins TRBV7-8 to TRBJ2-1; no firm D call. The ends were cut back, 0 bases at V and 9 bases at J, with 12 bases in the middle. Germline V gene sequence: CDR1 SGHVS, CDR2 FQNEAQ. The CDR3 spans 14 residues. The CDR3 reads CASSLARLSSEQFF. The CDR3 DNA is TGTGCCAGCAGCTTAGCGAGGTTGTCTTCTGAGCAGTTCTTC.

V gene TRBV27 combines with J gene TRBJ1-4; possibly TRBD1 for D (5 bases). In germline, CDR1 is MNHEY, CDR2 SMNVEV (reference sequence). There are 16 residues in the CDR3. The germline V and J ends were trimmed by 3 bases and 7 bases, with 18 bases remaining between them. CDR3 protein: CASSFRGGVLLEKLFF. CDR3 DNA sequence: TGTGCCAGCAGTTTTCGGGGGGGGGTTCTGCTTGAAAAACTGTTTTTT.

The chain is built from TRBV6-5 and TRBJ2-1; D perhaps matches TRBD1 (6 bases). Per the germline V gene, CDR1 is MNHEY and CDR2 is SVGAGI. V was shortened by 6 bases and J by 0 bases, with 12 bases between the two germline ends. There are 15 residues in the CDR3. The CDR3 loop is CASRGAASSYNEQFF. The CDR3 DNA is TGTGCCAGCAGGGGGGCGGCGAGCTCCTACAATGAGCAGTTCTTC.

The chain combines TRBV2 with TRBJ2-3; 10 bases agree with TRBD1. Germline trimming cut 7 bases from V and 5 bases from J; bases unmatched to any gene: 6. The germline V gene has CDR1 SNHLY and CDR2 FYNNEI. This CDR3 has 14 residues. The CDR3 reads CASTGQGVGDTQYF. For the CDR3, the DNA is TGTGCCAGCACCGGACAGGGGGTGGGAGATACGCAGTATTTT.

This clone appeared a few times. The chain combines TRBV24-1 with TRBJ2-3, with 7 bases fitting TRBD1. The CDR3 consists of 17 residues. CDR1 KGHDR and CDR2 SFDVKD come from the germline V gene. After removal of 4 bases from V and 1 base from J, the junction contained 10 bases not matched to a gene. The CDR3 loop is CATSDPTGARGTDTQYF. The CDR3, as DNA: TGTGCCACCAGTGACCCTACAGGGGCGCGTGGCACAGATACGCAGTATTTT.